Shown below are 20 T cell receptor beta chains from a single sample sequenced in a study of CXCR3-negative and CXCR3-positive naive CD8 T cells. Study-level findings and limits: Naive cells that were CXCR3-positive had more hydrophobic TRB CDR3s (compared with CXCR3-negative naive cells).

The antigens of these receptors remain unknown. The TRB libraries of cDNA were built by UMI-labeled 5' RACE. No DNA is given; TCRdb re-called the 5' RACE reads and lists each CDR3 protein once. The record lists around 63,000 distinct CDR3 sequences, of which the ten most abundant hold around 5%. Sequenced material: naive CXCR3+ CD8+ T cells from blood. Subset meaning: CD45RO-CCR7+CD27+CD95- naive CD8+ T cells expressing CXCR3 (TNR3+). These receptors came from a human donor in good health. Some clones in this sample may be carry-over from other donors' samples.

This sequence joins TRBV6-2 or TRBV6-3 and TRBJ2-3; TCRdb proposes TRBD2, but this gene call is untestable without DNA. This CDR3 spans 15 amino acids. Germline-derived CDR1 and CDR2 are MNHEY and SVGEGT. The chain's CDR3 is CASSPTSEGADTQYF.

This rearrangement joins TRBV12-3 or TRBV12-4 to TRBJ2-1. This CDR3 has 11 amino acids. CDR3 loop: CASSLGLEQFF.

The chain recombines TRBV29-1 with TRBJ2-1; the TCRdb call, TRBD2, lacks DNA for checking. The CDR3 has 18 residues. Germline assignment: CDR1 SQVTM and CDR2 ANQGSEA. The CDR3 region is CSVESTGLAGGPYNEQFF.

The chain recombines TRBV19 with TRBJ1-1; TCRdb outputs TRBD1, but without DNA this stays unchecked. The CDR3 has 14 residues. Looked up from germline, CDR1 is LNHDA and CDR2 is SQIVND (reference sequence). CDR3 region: CASTWTALNTEAFF.

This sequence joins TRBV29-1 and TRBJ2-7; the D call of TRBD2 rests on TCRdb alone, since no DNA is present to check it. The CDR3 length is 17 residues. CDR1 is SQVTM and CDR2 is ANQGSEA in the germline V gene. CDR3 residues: CSVEDGGGLAAPYEQYF.

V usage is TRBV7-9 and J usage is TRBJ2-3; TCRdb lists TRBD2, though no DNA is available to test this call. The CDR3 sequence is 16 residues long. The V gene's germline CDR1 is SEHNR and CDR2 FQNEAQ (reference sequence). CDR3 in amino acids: CASSSGTSTLGDTQYF.

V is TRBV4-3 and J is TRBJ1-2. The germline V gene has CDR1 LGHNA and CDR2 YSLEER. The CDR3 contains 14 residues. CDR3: CASSQVAGRRGYTF.

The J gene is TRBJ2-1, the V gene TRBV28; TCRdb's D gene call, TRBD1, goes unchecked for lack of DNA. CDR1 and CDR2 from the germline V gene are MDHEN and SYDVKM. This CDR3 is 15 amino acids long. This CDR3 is CASSQGQGIWNEQFF. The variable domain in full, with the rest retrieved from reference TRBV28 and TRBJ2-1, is DVKVTQSSRYLVKRTGEKVFLECVQDMDHENMFWYRQDPGLGLRLIYFSYDVKMKEKGDIPEGYSVSREKKERFSLILESASTNQTSMYLCASSQGQGIWNEQFFGPGTRLTVL.

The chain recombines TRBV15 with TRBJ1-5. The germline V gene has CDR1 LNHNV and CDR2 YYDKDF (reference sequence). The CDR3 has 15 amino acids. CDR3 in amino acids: CATSRGRGGGQPQHF. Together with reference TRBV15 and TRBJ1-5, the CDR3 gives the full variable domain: DAMVIQNPRYQVTQFGKPVTLSCSQTLNHNVMYWYQQKSSQAPKLLFHYYDKDFNNEADTPDNFQSRRPNTSFCFLDIRSPGLGDTAMYLCATSRGRGGGQPQHFGDGTRLSIL.

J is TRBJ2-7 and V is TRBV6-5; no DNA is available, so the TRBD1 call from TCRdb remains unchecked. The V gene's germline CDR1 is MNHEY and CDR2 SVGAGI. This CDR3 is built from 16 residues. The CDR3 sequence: CASSYLWTGDSDEQYF.

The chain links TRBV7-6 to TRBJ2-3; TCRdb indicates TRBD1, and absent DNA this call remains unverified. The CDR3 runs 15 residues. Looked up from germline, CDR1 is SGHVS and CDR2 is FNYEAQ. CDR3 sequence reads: CASSFSGGSTDTQYF.

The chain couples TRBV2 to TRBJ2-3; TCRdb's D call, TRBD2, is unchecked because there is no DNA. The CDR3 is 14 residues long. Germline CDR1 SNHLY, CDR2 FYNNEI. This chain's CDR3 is CARTSGDPVDTQYF.

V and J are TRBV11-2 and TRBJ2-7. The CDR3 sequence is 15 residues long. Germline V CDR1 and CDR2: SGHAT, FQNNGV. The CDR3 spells CASSLTVGSSYEQYF.

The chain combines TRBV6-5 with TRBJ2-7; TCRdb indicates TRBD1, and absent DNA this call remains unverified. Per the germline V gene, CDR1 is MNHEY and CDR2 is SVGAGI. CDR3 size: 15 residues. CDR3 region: CASSYGTGETYEQYF.

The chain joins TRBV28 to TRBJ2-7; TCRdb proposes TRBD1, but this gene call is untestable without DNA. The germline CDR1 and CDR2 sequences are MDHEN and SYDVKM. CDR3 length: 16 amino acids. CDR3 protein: CASSPPITGAGDEQYF.

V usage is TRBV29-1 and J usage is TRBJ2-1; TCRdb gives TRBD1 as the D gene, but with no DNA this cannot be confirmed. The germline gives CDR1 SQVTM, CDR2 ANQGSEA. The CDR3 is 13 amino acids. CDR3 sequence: CSAGQGSYNEQFF.

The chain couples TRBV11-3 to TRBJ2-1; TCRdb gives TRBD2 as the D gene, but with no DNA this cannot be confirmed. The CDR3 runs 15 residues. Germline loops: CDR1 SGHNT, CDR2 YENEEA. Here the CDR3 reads CASSLRAGGPGEQFF.

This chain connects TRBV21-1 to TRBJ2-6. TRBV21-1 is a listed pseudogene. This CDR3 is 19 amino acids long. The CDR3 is CASSKGQERTFSGANVLTF.

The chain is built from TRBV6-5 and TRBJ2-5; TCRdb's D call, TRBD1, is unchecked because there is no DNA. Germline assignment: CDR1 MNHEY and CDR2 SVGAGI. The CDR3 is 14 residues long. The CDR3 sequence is CASSAPPVGETQYF.

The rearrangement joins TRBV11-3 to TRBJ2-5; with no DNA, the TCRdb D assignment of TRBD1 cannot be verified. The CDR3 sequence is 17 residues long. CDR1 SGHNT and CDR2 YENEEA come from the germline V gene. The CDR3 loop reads CASSLGIGTEPQETQYF.